This T cell receptor beta chain was recovered during a study of human T cells and chemical hapten exposure. Study-wide findings and caveats: The donor cohort had alopecia, so its immune response may not match that of healthy people.

This clonotype came up a few times. Its antigen is as yet unknown. Time point noted: patch test 1, 2 weeks after DPC sensitization. The treatment here: therapeutic diphenylcyclopropenone sensitization with weekly scalp DPC. Blood was drawn before each patch test was applied. Per germline, CDR1 MNHNY and CDR2 SVGAGI (reference sequence). This CDR3 has 16 residues. Trimming took off 2 bases at V and 5 bases at J, with 17 bases between the two ends. In the library, unique molecular identifiers were attached to individual cDNA molecules. MiXCR, run by TCRdb on the RACE reads, gives a single entry per CDR3 protein. The sample shows fewer than 150,000 distinct CDR3 sequences, about an eighth of them seen only once.

The TCR comes from a man younger than 35 with alopecia areata. Some clones in this sample may be carry-over from other donors' samples. Sample: whole blood, taken in connection with sensitization to the hapten diphenylcyclopropenone (DPC). This sequence joins TRBV6-6 and TRBJ2-3, with no clear D. The CDR3 DNA reads as TGTGCCAGCAGTTACGGTCAGGTCACGCGTGGAGATACGCAGTATTTT. Its protein is CASSYGQVTRGDTQYF.